The rows below give T cell receptor beta chains drawn from one sample of a study of blood T cell repertoires in COVID-19. Repertoires were generated with immunoSEQ multiplex PCR, while TCRdb's copy carries only in-frame clones and drops some. Altogether roughly 380,000 clones are present, about 80% being singletons, with the ten largest covering 1.1%. The sequenced sample was peripheral blood. The source is a human donor with acute or convalescent COVID-19. The donor label of this sample is uncertain. Both conserved end residues are part of each CDR3. D genes are given only for firm matches. Some rows have no size entry. The others give once, few or many, or a class for an expanded clone.

CDR3 protein: CASSLGDRGRLAGELFF
CDR3 DNA: TGTGCCAGCAGCTTAGGGGACAGGGGGCGTTTAGCCGGGGAGCTGTTTTTT
D gene: TRBD1
clone size: NA
J gene: TRBJ2-2
V gene: TRBV7-8

CDR3 protein: CASSVRQGATNEKLFF
CDR3 DNA: TGTGCCAGCAGTGTTAGGCAGGGTGCAACTAATGAAAAACTGTTTTTT
D gene: NA
clone size: NA
J gene: TRBJ1-4
V gene: TRBV6-1

CDR3 protein: CASLEDRVNYGYTF
CDR3 DNA: TGTGCCAGCTTAGAAGACAGGGTTAACTATGGCTACACCTTC
D gene: TRBD1
clone size: NA
J gene: TRBJ1-2
V gene: TRBV2

CDR3 protein: CASSLPQGKSTEAFF
CDR3 DNA: TGTGCCAGCAGCTTACCTCAGGGAAAAAGCACTGAAGCTTTCTTT
D gene: NA
clone size: NA
J gene: TRBJ1-1
V gene: TRBV7-9

CDR3 protein: CASSSDLAGGPHEQYF
CDR3 DNA: TGTGCCAGCAGCTCTGACCTAGCGGGGGGGCCCCACGAGCAGTACTTC
D gene: TRBD2
clone size: few
J gene: TRBJ2-7
V gene: TRBV3-1/TRBV3-2

CDR3 protein: CASSPIAGGGSDEQFF
CDR3 DNA: TGTGCCAGCAGCCCAATAGCGGGAGGGGGCTCCGATGAGCAGTTCTTC
D gene: TRBD2
clone size: few
J gene: TRBJ2-1
V gene: TRBV5-6

CDR3 protein: CASSFRASGGIDEQFF
CDR3 DNA: TGTGCCAGCAGTTTCCGGGCTAGCGGGGGGATCGATGAGCAGTTCTTC
D gene: TRBD2
clone size: NA
J gene: TRBJ2-1
V gene: TRBV28

CDR3 protein: CASSSYRGRGFEQYF
CDR3 DNA: TGTGCCAGCAGTTCCTACAGGGGGCGCGGTTTCGAGCAGTACTTC
D gene: TRBD1
clone size: NA
J gene: TRBJ2-7
V gene: TRBV27

CDR3 protein: CASSQETGALAKNIQYF
CDR3 DNA: TGTGCCAGCAGCCAAGAAACAGGGGCCTTAGCCAAAAACATTCAGTACTTC
D gene: TRBD1
clone size: NA
J gene: TRBJ2-4
V gene: TRBV3-1/TRBV3-2

CDR3 protein: CASSLYGRASDEQYF
CDR3 DNA: TGTGCCAGCAGTTTATACGGGAGGGCCAGCGACGAGCAGTACTTC
D gene: TRBD2
clone size: NA
J gene: TRBJ2-7
V gene: TRBV28

CDR3 protein: CASSPLAGGQEGFEFF
CDR3 DNA: TGTGCCAGCAGCCCGCTCGCGGGGGGGCAGGAGGGCTTTGAGTTCTTC
D gene: TRBD2
clone size: few
J gene: TRBJ2-1
V gene: TRBV9

CDR3 protein: CASSFSASGSSGANVLTF
CDR3 DNA: TGTGCCAGCAGCTTCTCAGCTAGCGGGAGCTCTGGGGCCAACGTCCTGACTTTC
D gene: TRBD2
clone size: few
J gene: TRBJ2-6
V gene: TRBV5-5

CDR3 protein: CASGLAPGTVRAFF
CDR3 DNA: TGTGCTAGTGGTTTAGCCCCCGGGACAGTCAGAGCTTTCTTT
D gene: TRBD1
clone size: NA
J gene: TRBJ1-1
V gene: TRBV12-5

CDR3 protein: CASSSGFKRTGELFF
CDR3 DNA: TGTGCCAGCAGCTCGGGTTTCAAGCGGACCGGGGAGCTGTTTTTT
D gene: NA
clone size: NA
J gene: TRBJ2-2
V gene: TRBV5-6

CDR3 protein: CASSLVFGGSSYEQYF
CDR3 DNA: TGTGCCAGCAGCTTGGTGTTTGGCGGGAGCTCCTACGAGCAGTACTTC
D gene: TRBD2
clone size: NA
J gene: TRBJ2-7
V gene: TRBV5-6

CDR3 protein: CASSPDNYGYTF
CDR3 DNA: TGTGCCAGCAGTCCAGATAACTATGGCTACACCTTC
D gene: NA
clone size: NA
J gene: TRBJ1-2
V gene: TRBV6-5

CDR3 protein: CACNSLRDRGYEQYF
CDR3 DNA: TGTGCCTGCAACTCCCTCCGGGACAGGGGCTACGAGCAGTACTTC
D gene: TRBD1
clone size: NA
J gene: TRBJ2-7
V gene: TRBV30

CDR3 protein: CASSTQGRAEAFF
CDR3 DNA: TGCGCCAGCAGCACACAGGGTCGGGCTGAAGCTTTCTTT
D gene: NA
clone size: NA
J gene: TRBJ1-1
V gene: TRBV4-1

CDR3 protein: CASSPILAEQFF
CDR3 DNA: TGTGCCAGCTCACCAATCCTAGCGGAGCAGTTCTTC
D gene: NA
clone size: NA
J gene: TRBJ2-1
V gene: TRBV18

CDR3 protein: CASSSGQTNYGYTF
CDR3 DNA: TGTGCCAGCAGCTCGGGACAGACGAACTATGGCTACACCTTC
D gene: TRBD1
clone size: once
J gene: TRBJ1-2
V gene: TRBV5-8

CDR3 protein: CASSQDTNTEAFF
CDR3 DNA: TGTGCCAGCTCTCAGGACACTAACACTGAAGCTTTCTTT
D gene: NA
clone size: NA
J gene: TRBJ1-1
V gene: TRBV18

CDR3 protein: CASSRDIYNSPLHF
CDR3 DNA: TGTGCCAGCAGCCGGGACATTTATAATTCACCCCTCCACTTT
D gene: NA
clone size: NA
J gene: TRBJ1-6
V gene: TRBV6-5

CDR3 protein: CASSEQVTYGYTF
CDR3 DNA: TGTGCCAGCAGTGAACAGGTTACGTATGGCTACACCTTC
D gene: NA
clone size: NA
J gene: TRBJ1-2
V gene: TRBV2

CDR3 protein: CASSFDRGNSPLHF
CDR3 DNA: TGCGCCAGCAGCTTTGACAGGGGCAATTCACCCCTCCACTTT
D gene: TRBD1
clone size: NA
J gene: TRBJ1-6
V gene: TRBV5-1

CDR3 protein: CASSVGGSGNNEQFF
CDR3 DNA: TGTGCCAGCAGCGTAGGGGGTAGCGGTAACAATGAGCAGTTCTTC
D gene: NA
clone size: NA
J gene: TRBJ2-1
V gene: TRBV9

CDR3 protein: CASSSGLAGLETQYF
CDR3 DNA: TGTGCCAGCAGCTCGGGACTAGCGGGGTTAGAGACCCAGTACTTC
D gene: TRBD2
clone size: NA
J gene: TRBJ2-5
V gene: TRBV9

CDR3 protein: CASSLDRPNTEAFF
CDR3 DNA: TGTGCCAGCAGCTTAGACAGGCCGAACACTGAAGCTTTCTTT
D gene: NA
clone size: NA
J gene: TRBJ1-1
V gene: TRBV11-2

CDR3 protein: CASSFLAGDIGEQFF
CDR3 DNA: TGTGCCAGCAGTTTTTTAGCAGGGGACATAGGTGAGCAGTTCTTC
D gene: NA
clone size: NA
J gene: TRBJ2-1
V gene: TRBV28

CDR3 protein: CASTPGRGTHTEAFF
CDR3 DNA: TGTGCCAGCACCCCGGGTCGTGGAACCCACACTGAAGCTTTCTTT
D gene: NA
clone size: once
J gene: TRBJ1-1
V gene: TRBV28